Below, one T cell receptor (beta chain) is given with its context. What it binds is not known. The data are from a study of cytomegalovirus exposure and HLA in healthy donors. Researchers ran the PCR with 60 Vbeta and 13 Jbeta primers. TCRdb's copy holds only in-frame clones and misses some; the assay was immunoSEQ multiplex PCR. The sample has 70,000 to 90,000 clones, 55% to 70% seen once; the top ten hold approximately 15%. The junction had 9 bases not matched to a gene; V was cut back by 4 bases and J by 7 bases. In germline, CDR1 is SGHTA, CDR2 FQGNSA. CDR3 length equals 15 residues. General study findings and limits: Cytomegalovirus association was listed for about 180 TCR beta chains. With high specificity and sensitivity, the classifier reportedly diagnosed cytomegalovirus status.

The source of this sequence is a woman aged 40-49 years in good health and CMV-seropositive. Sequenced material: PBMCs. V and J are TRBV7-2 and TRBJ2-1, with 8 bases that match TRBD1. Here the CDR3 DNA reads TGTGCCAGCAGCTCAACCGGGACAGGTCCAAATGAGCAGTTCTTC. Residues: CASSSTGTGPNEQFF. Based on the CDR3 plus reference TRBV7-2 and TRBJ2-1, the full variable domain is GAGVSQSPSNKVTEKGKDVELRCDPISGHTALYWYRQSLGQGLEFLIYFQGNSAPDKSGLPSDRFSAERTGGSVSTLTIQRTQQEDSAVYLCASSSTGTGPNEQFFGPGTRLTVL.